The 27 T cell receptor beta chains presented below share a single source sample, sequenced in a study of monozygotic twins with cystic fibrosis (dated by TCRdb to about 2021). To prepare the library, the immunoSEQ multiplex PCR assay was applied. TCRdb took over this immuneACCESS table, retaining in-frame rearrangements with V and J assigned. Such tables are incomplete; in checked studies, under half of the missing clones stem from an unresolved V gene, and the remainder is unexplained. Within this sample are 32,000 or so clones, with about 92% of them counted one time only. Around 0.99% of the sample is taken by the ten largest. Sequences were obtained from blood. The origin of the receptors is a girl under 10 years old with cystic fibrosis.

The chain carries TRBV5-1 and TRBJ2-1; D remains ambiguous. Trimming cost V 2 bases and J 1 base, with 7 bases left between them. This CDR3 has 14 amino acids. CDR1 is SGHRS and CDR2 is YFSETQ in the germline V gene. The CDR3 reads CASSLSGSYNEQFF. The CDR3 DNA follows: TGCGCCAGCAGCTTAAGTGGATCCTACAATGAGCAGTTCTTC.

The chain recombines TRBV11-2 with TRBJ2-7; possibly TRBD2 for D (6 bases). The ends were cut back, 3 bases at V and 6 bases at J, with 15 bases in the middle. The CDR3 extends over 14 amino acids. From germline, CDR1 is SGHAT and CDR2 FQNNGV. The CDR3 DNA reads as TGTGCCAGCAGCTTGGGACTCCGGGACCGCGAGCAGTACTTC. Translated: CASSLGLRDREQYF.

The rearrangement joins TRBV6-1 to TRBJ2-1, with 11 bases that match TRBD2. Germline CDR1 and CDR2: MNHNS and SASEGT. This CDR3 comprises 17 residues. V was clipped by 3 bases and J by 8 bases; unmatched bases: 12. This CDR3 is CASSDELWVAGGHEQFF. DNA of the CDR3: TGTGCCAGCAGTGACGAACTGTGGGTAGCGGGGGGGCATGAGCAGTTCTTC.

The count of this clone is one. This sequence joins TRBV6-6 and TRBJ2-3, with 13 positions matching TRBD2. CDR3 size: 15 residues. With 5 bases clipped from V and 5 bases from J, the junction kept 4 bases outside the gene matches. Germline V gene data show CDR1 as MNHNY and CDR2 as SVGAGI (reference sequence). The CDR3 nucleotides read TGTGCCAGCAGTCCCGGGACTAGCGGGGTAGATACGCAGTATTTT. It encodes CASSPGTSGVDTQYF.

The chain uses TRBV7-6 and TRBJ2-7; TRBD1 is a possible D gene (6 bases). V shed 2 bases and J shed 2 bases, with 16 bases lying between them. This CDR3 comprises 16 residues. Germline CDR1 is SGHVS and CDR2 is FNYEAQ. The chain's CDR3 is CASSLSGTPTTYEQYF. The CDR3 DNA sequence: TGTGCCAGCAGCTTAAGTGGGACACCGACAACCTACGAGCAGTACTTC.

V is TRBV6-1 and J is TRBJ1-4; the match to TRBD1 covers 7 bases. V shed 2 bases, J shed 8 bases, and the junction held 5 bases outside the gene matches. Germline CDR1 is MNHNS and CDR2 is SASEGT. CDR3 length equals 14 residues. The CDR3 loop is CASSERQGGEKLFF. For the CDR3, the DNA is TGTGCCAGCAGTGAACGACAGGGCGGGGAAAAACTGTTTTTT.

CDR3 region: CASSYSRDTGELFF. CDR3 in DNA: TGTGCCAGCAGTTACTCAAGGGACACCGGGGAGCTGTTTTTT. The genes are TRBV6-5 and TRBJ2-2; D is uncertain. Germline V gene data show CDR1 as MNHEY and CDR2 as SVGAGI. V gave up 0 bases and J gave up 3 bases, with 5 bases separating them. CDR3 length: 14 amino acids.

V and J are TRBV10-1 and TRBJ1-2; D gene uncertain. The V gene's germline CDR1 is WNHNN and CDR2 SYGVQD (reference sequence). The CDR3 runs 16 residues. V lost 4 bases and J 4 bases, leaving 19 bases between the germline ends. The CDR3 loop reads CASSGLLRRTFYGYTF. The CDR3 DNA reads TGCGCCAGCAGTGGCCTCCTCCGGAGGACCTTCTATGGCTACACCTTC.

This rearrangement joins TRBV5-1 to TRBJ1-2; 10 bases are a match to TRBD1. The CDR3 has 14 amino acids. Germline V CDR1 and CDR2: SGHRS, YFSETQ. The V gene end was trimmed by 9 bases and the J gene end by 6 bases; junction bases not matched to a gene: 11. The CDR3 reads CATRWATGGDGYTF. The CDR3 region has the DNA TGCGCCACCAGATGGGCGACAGGGGGCGATGGCTACACCTTC.

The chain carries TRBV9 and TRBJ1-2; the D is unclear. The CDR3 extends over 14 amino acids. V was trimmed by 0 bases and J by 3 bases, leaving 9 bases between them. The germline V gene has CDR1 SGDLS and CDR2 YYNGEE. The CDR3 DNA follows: TGTGCCAGCAGCGTAGGAGGCGGGGACTATGGCTACACCTTC. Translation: CASSVGGGDYGYTF. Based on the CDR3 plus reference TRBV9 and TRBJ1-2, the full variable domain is DSGVTQTPKHLITATGQRVTLRCSPRSGDLSVYWYQQSLDQGLQFLIQYYNGEERAKGNILERFSAQQFPDLHSELNLSSLELGDSALYFCASSVGGGDYGYTFGSGTRLTVV.

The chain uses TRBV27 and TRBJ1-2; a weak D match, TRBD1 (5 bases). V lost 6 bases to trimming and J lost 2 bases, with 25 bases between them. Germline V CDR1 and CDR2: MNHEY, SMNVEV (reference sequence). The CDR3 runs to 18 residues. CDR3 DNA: TGTGCCAGCAGGCCCCGGGGGGATAGAGGGATTGGCAACTATGGCTACACCTTC. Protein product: CASRPRGDRGIGNYGYTF.

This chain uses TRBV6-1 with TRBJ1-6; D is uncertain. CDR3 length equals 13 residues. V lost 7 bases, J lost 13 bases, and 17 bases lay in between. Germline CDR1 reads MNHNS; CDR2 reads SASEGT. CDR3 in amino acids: CASTKDDGEPLHF. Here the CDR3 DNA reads TGTGCCAGCACTAAGGACGACGGGGAGCCCCTCCACTTT.

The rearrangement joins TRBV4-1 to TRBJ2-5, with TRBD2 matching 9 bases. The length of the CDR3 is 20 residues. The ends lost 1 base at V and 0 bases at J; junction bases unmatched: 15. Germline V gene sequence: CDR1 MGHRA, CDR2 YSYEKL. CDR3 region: CASSQGYSGRRIGYQETQYF. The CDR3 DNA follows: TGCGCCAGCAGCCAAGGTTATAGCGGGAGACGGATCGGTTACCAAGAGACCCAGTACTTC.

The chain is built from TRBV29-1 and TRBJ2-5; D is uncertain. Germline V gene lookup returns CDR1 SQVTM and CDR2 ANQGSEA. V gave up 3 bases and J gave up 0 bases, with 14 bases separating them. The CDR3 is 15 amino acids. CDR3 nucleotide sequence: TGCAGCGTTGACGGTGTTTGGCGGTACCAAGAGACCCAGTACTTC. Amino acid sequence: CSVDGVWRYQETQYF.

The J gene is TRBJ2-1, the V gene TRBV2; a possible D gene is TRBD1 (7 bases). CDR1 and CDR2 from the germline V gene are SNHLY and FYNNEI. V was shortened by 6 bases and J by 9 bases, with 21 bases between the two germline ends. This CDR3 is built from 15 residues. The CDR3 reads CASSLRGGGGTEQFF. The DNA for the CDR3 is TGTGCCAGCAGCCTCCGCGGCGGAGGGGGCACTGAGCAGTTCTTC.

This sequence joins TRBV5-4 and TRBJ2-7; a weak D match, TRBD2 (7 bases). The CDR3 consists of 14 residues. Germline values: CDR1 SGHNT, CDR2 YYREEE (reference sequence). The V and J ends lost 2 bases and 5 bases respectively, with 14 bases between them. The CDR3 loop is CASSFPGGLDEQYF. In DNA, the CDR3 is TGTGCCAGCAGCTTTCCGGGGGGCCTCGACGAGCAGTACTTC.

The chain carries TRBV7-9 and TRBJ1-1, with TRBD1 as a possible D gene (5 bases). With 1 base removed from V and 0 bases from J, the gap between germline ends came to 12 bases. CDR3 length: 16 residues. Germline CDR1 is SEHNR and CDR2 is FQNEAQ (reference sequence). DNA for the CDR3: TGTGCCAGCAGCTTAGTTGGCGGGACGGTGAACACTGAAGCTTTCTTT. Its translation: CASSLVGGTVNTEAFF.

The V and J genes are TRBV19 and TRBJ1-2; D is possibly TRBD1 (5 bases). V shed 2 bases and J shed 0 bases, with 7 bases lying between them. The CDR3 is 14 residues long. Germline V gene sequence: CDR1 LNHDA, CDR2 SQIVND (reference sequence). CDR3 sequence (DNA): TGTGCCAGTAGTATACTGGGGGCTAACTATGGCTACACCTTC. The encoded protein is CASSILGANYGYTF.

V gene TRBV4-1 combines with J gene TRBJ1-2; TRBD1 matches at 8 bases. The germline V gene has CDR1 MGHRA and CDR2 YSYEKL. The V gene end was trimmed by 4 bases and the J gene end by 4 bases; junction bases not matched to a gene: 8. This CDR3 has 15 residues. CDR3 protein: CASSPDRATFYGYTF. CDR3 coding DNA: TGCGCCAGCAGCCCGGACAGGGCTACATTCTATGGCTACACCTTC.

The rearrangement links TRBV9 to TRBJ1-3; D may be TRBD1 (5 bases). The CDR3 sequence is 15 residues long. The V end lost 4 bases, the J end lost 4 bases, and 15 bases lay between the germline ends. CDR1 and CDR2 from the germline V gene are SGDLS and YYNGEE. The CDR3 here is CASSSGTRGGNTIYF. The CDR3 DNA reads TGTGCCAGCAGCAGCGGAACAAGGGGCGGAAACACCATATATTTT.

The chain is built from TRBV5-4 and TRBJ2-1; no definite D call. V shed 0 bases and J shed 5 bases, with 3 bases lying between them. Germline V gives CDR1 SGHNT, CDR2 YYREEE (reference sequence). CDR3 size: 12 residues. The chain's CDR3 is CASSLGDNEQFF. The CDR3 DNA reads TGTGCCAGCAGCTTGGGGGACAATGAGCAGTTCTTC.

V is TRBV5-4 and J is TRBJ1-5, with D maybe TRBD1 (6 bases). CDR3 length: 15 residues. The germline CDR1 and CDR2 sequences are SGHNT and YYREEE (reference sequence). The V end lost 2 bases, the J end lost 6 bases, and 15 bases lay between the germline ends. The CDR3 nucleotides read TGTGCCAGCAGCTTTGGGGGGGCCTCGGCTCAGCCCCAGCATTTT. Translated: CASSFGGASAQPQHF.

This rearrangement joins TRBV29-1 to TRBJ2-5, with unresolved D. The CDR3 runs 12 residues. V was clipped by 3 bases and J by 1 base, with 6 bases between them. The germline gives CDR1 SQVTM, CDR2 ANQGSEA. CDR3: CSVEPGQETQYF. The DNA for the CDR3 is TGCAGCGTTGAGCCAGGCCAAGAGACCCAGTACTTC.

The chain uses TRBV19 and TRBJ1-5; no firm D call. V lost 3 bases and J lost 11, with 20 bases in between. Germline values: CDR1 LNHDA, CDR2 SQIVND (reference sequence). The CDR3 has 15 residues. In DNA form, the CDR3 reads TGTGCCAGTAGTATCCCCTCGGCAGGTTATGTAGCCCAGCATTTT. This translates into CASSIPSAGYVAQHF.

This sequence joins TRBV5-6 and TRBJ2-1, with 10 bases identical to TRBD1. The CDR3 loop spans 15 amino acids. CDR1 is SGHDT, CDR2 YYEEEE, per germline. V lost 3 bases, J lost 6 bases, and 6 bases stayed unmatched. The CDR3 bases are TGTGCCAGCAGCTGGAAGAGACAGGGGGCCAATGAGCAGTTCTTC. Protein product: CASSWKRQGANEQFF.

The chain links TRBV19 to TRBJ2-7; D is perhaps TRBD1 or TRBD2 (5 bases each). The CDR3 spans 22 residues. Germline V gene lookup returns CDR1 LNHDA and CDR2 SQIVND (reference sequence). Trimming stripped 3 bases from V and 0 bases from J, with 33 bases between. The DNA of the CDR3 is TGTGCCAGTAGTATGGGGCGGTGGTTAATAGCGCAAACCGCTACCCGCTCCTACGAGCAGTACTTC. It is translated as CASSMGRWLIAQTATRSYEQYF.

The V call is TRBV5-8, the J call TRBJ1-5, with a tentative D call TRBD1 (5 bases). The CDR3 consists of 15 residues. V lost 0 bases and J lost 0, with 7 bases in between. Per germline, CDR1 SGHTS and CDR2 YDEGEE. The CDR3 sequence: CASSLGQSSNQPQHF. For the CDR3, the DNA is TGTGCCAGCAGCTTGGGACAGTCTAGCAATCAGCCCCAGCATTTT.